The following is a TCR gamma chain sequence with its context. This clone may be a read error of a much larger clone one base away. TCRdb re-called the reads via CATT. The sample lists around 600 gamma-chain clones, about 45% occurring once. This record comes from a study of gamma-delta chains in newborns, infants, children. The CDR3 is 15 amino acids. CDR1 and CDR2 (germline): GITISATS, ISYDGTV (reference sequence). With V trimmed by 7 bases and J by 0 bases, 8 bases remained unmatched. The clonotype was recovered from a child who was a newborn, infant or young child, either healthy, febrile or measles-vaccinated (not recorded which). V is TRGV9 and J is TRGJP1. Specimen: blood. This CDR3 is CALCEPYTTGWFKIF. The CDR3 DNA follows: TGTGCCTTGTGTGAGCCTTATACCACTGGTTGGTTCAAGATATTT.